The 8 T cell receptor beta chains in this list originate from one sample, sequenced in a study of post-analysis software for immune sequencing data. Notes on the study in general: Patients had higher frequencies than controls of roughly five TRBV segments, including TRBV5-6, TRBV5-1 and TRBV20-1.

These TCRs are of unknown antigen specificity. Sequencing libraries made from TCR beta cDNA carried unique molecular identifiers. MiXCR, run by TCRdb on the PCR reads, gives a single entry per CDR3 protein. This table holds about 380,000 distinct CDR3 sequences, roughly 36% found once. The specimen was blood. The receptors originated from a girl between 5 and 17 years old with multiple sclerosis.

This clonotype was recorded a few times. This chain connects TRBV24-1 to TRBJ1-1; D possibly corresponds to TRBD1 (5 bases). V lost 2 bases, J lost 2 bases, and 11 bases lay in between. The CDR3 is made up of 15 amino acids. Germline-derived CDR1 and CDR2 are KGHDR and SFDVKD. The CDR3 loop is CATSDSGRRNTEAFF. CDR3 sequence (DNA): TGTGCCACCAGTGATTCGGGACGCCGAAACACTGAAGCTTTCTTT.

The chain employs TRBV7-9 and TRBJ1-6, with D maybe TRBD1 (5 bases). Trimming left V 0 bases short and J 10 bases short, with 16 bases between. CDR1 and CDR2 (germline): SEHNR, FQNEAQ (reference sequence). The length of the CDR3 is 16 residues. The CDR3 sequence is CASSLAGQVRGSPLHF. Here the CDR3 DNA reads TGTGCCAGCAGCTTAGCGGGGCAGGTGCGGGGATCACCCCTCCACTTT.

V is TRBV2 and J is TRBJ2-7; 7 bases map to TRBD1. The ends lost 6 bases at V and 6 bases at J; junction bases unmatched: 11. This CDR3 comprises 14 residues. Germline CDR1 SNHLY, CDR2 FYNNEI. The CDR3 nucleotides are TGTGCCAGCAGCCTTACAGGGGAATCGAGCGAGCAGTACTTC. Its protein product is CASSLTGESSEQYF. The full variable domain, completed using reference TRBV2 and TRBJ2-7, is EPEVTQTPSHQVTQMGQEVILRCVPISNHLYFYWYRQILGQKVEFLVSFYNNEISEKSEIFDDQFSVERPDGSNFTLKIRSTKLEDSAMYFCASSLTGESSEQYFGPGTRLTVT.

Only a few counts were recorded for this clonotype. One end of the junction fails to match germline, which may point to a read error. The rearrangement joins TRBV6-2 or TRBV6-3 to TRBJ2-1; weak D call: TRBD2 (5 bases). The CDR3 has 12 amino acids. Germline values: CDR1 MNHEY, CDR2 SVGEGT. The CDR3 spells CASNPGYSEQFF. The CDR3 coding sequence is TGTGCCAGCAACCCGGGGTACAGTGAGCAGTTCTTC.

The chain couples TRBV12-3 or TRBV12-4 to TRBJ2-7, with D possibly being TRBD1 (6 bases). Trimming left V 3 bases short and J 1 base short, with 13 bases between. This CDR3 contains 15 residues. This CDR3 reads CASSFLGGRSYEQYF. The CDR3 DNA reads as TGTGCCAGCAGTTTTCTAGGGGGACGTTCCTACGAGCAGTACTTC.

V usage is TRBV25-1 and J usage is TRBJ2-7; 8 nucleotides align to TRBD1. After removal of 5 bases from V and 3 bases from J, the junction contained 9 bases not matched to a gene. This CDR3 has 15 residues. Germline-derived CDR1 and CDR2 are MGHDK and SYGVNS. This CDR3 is CASSPPDREIYEQYF. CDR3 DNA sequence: TGTGCCAGCAGTCCGCCGGACAGGGAAATCTACGAGCAGTACTTC.

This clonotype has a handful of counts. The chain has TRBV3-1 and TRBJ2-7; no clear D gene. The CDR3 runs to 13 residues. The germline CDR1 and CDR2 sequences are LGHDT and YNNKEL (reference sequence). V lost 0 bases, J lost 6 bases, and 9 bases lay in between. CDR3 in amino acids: CASSQENGREQYF. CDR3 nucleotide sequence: TGTGCCAGCAGCCAAGAGAACGGTCGCGAGCAGTACTTC.

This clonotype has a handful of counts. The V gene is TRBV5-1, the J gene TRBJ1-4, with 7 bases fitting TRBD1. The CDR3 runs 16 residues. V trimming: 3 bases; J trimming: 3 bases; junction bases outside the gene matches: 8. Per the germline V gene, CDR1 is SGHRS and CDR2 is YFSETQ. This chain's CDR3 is CASSSRQGGANEKLFF. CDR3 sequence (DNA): TGCGCCAGCAGCTCCAGACAGGGAGGGGCTAATGAAAAACTGTTTTTT. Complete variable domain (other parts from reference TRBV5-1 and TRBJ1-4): KAGVTQTPRYLIKTRGQQVTLSCSPISGHRSVSWYQQTPGQGLQFLFEYFSETQRNKGNFPGRFSGRQFSNSRSEMNVSTLELGDSALYLCASSSRQGGANEKLFFGSGTQLSVL.